A selection of T cell receptor beta chains follows, all from one sample in a study of T cells in Graves' hyperthyroidism and ophthalmopathy. TCRdb re-derived calls from the multiplex PCR reads in MiXCR, one entry per CDR3 protein. Of 600,000 to 700,000 distinct CDR3 sequences detected, around 15% appear once; the ten largest clones hold roughly 4.3%. The sequencing sample was made of blood. The receptors stem from a woman between 40 and 50 years old with Graves' ophthalmopathy. CDR3s include the opening cysteine and the closing phenylalanine or tryptophan. A D gene is named only where the DNA matches it firmly. Size tells how often a clone was seen (once, few, many) or the class of an expanded clone, and some rows leave it out.

clone_size	v_call	j_call	d_call	cdr3_nt	cdr3_aa
many	TRBV11-2	TRBJ2-7	NA	TGTGCCAGCAGCTTGGGACAAGTCTACGAGCAGTACTTC	CASSLGQVYEQYF
few	TRBV27	TRBJ2-7	TRBD2	TGTGCCAGCAAGGGACTAGTCAGTTTTTCATCCTACGAGCAGTACTTC	CASKGLVSFSSYEQYF
NA	TRBV7-2	TRBJ2-2	NA	TGTGCCAGCAGCCCCCGGGACAAAAACACCGGGGAGCTGTTTTTT	CASSPRDKNTGELFF
many	TRBV28	TRBJ1-1	TRBD1	TGTGCCAGCAGTTCAGTGGTCGGGACAGGCACTGAAGCTTTCTTT	CASSSVVGTGTEAFF
many	TRBV6-5	TRBJ1-2	TRBD1	TGTGCCAGCAGTTACCGACAGGGAGCTAACTATGGCTACACCTTC	CASSYRQGANYGYTF
many	TRBV6-2/TRBV6-3	TRBJ2-7	NA	TGTGCCAGCAGTAAAAACGGACAGTTGCCCTACGAGCAGTACTTC	CASSKNGQLPYEQYF
few	TRBV11-3	TRBJ2-1	NA	TGTGCCAGCAGCTTAGAGGGGAGCGGGGAGCAGTTCTTC	CASSLEGSGEQFF
many	TRBV6-1	TRBJ1-5	NA	TGTGCCAGCAGGCCCAGGGGCAATCAGCCCCAGCATTTT	CASRPRGNQPQHF
NA	TRBV19	TRBJ2-5	NA	TGTGCCAGTAGTATATGGTTCGGGAATCAAGAGACCCAGTACTTC	CASSIWFGNQETQYF
many	TRBV14	TRBJ2-7	NA	TGTGCCAACCAACTAGCCCTCTCCTACGAGCAGTACTTC	CANQLALSYEQYF
many	TRBV28	TRBJ1-2	NA	TGTGCCAGCAGTTTGTTGGAGACCTATGGCTACACCTTC	CASSLLETYGYTF
many	TRBV6-2/TRBV6-3	TRBJ1-5	NA	TGTGCCAGTGAAAGGAGTTTCAATCAGCCCCAGCATTTT	CASERSFNQPQHF
many	TRBV7-3	TRBJ2-7	TRBD1	TGTGCCAGCAGCCCAGGTCCCGGGACAGCGGCCCCTTCTCCCTACGAGCAGTACTTC	CASSPGPGTAAPSPYEQYF
many	TRBV6-5	TRBJ2-5	TRBD2	TGTGCCAGCACCAAGGGGACTAGCGGGCAAGAGACCCAGTACTTC	CASTKGTSGQETQYF
many	TRBV15	TRBJ2-5	TRBD1	TGTGCCACCTCCGGGACAGGGGAGACCCAGTACTTC	CATSGTGETQYF
many	TRBV18	TRBJ2-4	NA	TGTGCCAGCTCACCATGGGGAACTAGTTTGAAGAGGAACATTCAGTACTTC	CASSPWGTSLKRNIQYF
few	TRBV29-1	TRBJ1-1	NA	TGCAGCGTTACCCTGAACACTGAAGCTTTCTTT	CSVTLNTEAFF
many	TRBV6-5	TRBJ2-5	TRBD2	TGTGCCAGCAGTTACTCAGCGGGATCCCAAGAGACCCAGTACTTC	CASSYSAGSQETQYF
many	TRBV12-3/TRBV12-4	TRBJ1-1	NA	TGTGCCAGCAGCCCATCCGCAGAGACTGAAGCTTTCTTT	CASSPSAETEAFF
NA	TRBV10-3	TRBJ1-5	TRBD1	TGTGCCATCAGTGCCGAGACAGGGGAGAATCAGCCCCAGCATTTT	CAISAETGENQPQHF
many	TRBV20-1	TRBJ2-7	NA	TGCAGTGCTAGAGATCGAGAAGATGTCACCTACGAGCAGTACTTC	CSARDREDVTYEQYF
many	TRBV28	TRBJ2-4	NA	TGTGCCAGCAGTGTTGCCCCTATCGGGTCCAAAAACATTCAGTACTTC	CASSVAPIGSKNIQYF
many	TRBV6-2/TRBV6-3	TRBJ2-7	NA	TGTGCCAGTTCCTCCTCGGAAACCTACGAGCAGTACTTC	CASSSSETYEQYF
many	TRBV24-1	TRBJ2-5	TRBD1	TGTGCCACCAGTGACCGACAGGGGGCTGGGCAAGAGACCCAGTACTTC	CATSDRQGAGQETQYF
many	TRBV6-2/TRBV6-3	TRBJ1-2	NA	TGTGCCAGCAGTTACCAGGGCTACTATGGCTACACCTTC	CASSYQGYYGYTF
NA	TRBV19	TRBJ2-5	NA	TGTGCCTCCTCAGGGTCCCCAGCCCAAGGGGCCCAGTACTTC	CASSGSPAQGAQYF
NA	TRBV11-2	TRBJ1-3	TRBD1	TGTGCCAGCAGCTTTGGAGGGGGCGCGGGAAACACCATATATTTT	CASSFGGGAGNTIYF
many	TRBV28	TRBJ1-2	TRBD1	TGTGCCAGCAGCCCGACCCGGGACAGGGAGTTAGCTAACTATGGCTACACCTTC	CASSPTRDRELANYGYTF
many	TRBV28	TRBJ2-7	NA	TGTGCCAGCAGTTTGATAAACTCCTACGAGCAGTACTTC	CASSLINSYEQYF
few	TRBV20-1	TRBJ2-2	TRBD2	TGCACAACCGGGACTAGCGGGAGTCCCGGGGAGCTGTTTTTT	CTTGTSGSPGELFF
many	TRBV28	TRBJ2-3	NA	TGTGCCAGCAGTCCGCAGGGGAAAAGGACAGATACGCAGTATTTT	CASSPQGKRTDTQYF
many	TRBV12-3/TRBV12-4	TRBJ2-5	NA	TGTGCCAGCAGTCCGACAGGCGGCGGAGAGACCCAGTACTTC	CASSPTGGGETQYF
many	TRBV20-1	TRBJ2-7	NA	TGCAGTGCTAGAGATCTCCGGGCAGCGCTCTCCTACGAGCAGTACTTC	CSARDLRAALSYEQYF
NA	TRBV12-5	TRBJ1-2	NA	TGTGCTAGTGGTTTGGTTACAGGTGGGGGCTACACCTTC	CASGLVTGGGYTF
NA	TRBV5-6	TRBJ2-7	TRBD2	TGTGCCAGCAGCCCAAGGTACTCTAGCGGAACCTACGAGCAGTACTTC	CASSPRYSSGTYEQYF
many	TRBV28	TRBJ1-1	NA	TGTGCCAGCAGTCCGTCGGGACAACTCAACACTGAAGCTTTCTTT	CASSPSGQLNTEAFF